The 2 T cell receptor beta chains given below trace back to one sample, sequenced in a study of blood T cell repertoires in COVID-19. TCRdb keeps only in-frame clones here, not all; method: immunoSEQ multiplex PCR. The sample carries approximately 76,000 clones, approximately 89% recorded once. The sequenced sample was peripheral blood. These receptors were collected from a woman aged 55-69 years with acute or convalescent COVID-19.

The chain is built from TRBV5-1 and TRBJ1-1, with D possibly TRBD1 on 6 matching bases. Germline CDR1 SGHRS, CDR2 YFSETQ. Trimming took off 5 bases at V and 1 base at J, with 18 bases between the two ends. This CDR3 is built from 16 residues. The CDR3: CASRAGTPSWNTEAFF. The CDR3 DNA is TGCGCCAGCAGGGCCGGGACACCGAGTTGGAACACTGAAGCTTTCTTT. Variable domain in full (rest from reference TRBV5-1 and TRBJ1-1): KAGVTQTPRYLIKTRGQQVTLSCSPISGHRSVSWYQQTPGQGLQFLFEYFSETQRNKGNFPGRFSGRQFSNSRSEMNVSTLELGDSALYLCASRAGTPSWNTEAFFGQGTRLTVV.

The DNA for the CDR3 is TGTGCCACGAGCGGAAGCTCCTACAATGAGCAGTTCTTC. Translated, it gives CATSGSSYNEQFF. This chain links TRBV24-1 with TRBJ2-1; possibly TRBD2 for D (5 bases). This CDR3 has 13 amino acids. V lost 10 bases to trimming and J lost 0 bases, with 9 bases between them. CDR1 and CDR2 from the germline V gene are KGHDR and SFDVKD.